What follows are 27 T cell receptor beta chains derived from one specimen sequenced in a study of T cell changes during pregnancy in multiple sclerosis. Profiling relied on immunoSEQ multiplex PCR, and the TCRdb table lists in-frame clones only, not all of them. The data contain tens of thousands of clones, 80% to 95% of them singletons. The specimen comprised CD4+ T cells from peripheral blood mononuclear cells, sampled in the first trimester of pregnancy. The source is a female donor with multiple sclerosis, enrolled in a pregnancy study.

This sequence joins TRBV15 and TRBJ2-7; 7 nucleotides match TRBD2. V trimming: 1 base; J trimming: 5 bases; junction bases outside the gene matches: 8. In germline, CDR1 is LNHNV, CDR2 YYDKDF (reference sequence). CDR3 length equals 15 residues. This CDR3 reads CATSRGRTSLDEQYF. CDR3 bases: TGTGCCACCAGCAGAGGTAGGACTAGTTTAGACGAGCAGTACTTC.

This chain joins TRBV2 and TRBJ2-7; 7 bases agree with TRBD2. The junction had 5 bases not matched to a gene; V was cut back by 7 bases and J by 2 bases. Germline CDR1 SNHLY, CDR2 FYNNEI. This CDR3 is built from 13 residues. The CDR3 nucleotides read TGTGCCAGCACTCGGGAGGCCACCTACGAGCAGTACTTC. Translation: CASTREATYEQYF.

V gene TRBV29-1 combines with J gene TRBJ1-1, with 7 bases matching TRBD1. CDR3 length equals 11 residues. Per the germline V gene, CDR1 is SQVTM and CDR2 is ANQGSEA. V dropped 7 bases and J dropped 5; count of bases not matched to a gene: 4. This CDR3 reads CSGIQGTEAFF. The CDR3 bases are TGCAGCGGGATACAGGGGACTGAAGCTTTCTTT.

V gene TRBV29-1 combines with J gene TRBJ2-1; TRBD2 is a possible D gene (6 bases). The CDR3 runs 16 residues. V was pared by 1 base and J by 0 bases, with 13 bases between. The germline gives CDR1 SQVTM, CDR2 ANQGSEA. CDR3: CSVEGLLASSYNEQFF. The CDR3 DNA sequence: TGCAGCGTTGAAGGGTTACTAGCAAGCTCCTACAATGAGCAGTTCTTC.

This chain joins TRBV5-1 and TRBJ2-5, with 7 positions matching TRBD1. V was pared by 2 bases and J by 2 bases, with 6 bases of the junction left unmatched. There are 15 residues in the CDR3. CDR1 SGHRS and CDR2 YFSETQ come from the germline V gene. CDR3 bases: TGCGCCAGCAGCTTCCCAGGGGGAGTACAAGAGACCCAGTACTTC. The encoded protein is CASSFPGGVQETQYF. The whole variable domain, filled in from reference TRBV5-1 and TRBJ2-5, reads KAGVTQTPRYLIKTRGQQVTLSCSPISGHRSVSWYQQTPGQGLQFLFEYFSETQRNKGNFPGRFSGRQFSNSRSEMNVSTLELGDSALYLCASSFPGGVQETQYFGPGTRLLVL.

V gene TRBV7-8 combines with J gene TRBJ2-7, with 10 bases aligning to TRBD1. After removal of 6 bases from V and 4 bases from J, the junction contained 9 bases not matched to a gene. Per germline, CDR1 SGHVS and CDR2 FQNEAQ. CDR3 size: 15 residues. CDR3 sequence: CASSPRQGAFYEQYF. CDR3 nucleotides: TGTGCCAGCAGTCCGAGACAGGGGGCTTTTTACGAGCAGTACTTC.

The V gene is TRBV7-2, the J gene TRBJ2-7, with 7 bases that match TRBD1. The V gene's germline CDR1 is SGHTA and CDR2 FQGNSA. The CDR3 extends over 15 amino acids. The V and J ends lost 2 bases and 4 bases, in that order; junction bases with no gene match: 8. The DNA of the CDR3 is TGTGCCAGCAGCTTAATGGTGGGACAGCCATACGAGCAGTACTTC. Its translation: CASSLMVGQPYEQYF.

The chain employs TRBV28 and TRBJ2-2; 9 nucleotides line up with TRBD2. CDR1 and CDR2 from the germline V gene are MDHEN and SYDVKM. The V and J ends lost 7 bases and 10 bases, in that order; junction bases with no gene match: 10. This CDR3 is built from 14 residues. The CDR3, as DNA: TGTGCCAGCATACCTAGCGGGAAAGGATCGGAGCTGTTTTTT. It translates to CASIPSGKGSELFF.

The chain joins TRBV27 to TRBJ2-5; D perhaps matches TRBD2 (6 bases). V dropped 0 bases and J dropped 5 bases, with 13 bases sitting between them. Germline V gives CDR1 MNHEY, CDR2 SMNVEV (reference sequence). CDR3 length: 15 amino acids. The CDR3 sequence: CASSLSWQAGETQYF. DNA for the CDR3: TGTGCCAGCAGTTTATCTTGGCAGGCGGGGGAGACCCAGTACTTC.

CDR3 bases: TGCGCCAGCAGCTCGGGACTCTTGAACACCGGGGAGCTGTTTTTT. As protein: CASSSGLLNTGELFF. The chain recombines TRBV5-1 with TRBJ2-2; TRBD2 might be the D (6 bases). This CDR3 is built from 15 residues. V was pared by 3 bases and J by 1 base, with 10 bases between. From germline, CDR1 is SGHRS and CDR2 YFSETQ.

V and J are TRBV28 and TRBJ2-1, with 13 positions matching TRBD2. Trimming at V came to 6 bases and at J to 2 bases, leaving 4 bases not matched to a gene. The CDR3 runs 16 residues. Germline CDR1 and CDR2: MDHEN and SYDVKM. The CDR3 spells CASRPGLAGPYNEQFF. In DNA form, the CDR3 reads TGTGCCAGCAGGCCGGGACTAGCGGGACCCTACAATGAGCAGTTCTTC.

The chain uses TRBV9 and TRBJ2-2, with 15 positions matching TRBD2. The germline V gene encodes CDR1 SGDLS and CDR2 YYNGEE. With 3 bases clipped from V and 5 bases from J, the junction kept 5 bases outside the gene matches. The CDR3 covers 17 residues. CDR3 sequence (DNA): TGTGCCAGCAGCGGGGGACTAGCGGGAGGCGGTACCGGGGAGCTGTTTTTT. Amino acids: CASSGGLAGGGTGELFF.

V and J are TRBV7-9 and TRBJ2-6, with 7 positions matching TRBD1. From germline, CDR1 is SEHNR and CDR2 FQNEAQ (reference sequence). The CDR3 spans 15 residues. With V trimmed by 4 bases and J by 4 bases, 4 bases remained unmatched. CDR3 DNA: TGTGCCAGCAGCTCTACAGGGGTCGGGGCCAACGTCCTGACTTTC. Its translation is CASSSTGVGANVLTF.

CDR3 nucleotide sequence: TGTGCCAGCAGCTTGGAACCAGGCGTAACCTACGAGCAGTACTTC. Amino acids: CASSLEPGVTYEQYF. The rearrangement joins TRBV5-6 to TRBJ2-7; D not certain. Looked up from germline, CDR1 is SGHDT and CDR2 is YYEEEE. The CDR3 sequence is 15 residues long. V lost 0 bases to trimming and J lost 2 bases, with 12 bases between them.

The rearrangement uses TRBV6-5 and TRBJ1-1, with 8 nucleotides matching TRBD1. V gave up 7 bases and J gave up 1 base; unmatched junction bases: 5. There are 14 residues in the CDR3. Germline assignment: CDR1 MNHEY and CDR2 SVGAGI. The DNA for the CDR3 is TGTGCCAGCACCCAACAGGGGGGGAACACTGAAGCTTTCTTT. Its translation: CASTQQGGNTEAFF.

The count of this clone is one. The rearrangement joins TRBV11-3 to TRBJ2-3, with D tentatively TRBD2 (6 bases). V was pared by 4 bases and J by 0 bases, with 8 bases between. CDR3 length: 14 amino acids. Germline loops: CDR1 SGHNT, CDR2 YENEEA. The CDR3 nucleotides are TGTGCCAGCAGCTATGGGGGGAGCACAGATACGCAGTATTTT. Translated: CASSYGGSTDTQYF.

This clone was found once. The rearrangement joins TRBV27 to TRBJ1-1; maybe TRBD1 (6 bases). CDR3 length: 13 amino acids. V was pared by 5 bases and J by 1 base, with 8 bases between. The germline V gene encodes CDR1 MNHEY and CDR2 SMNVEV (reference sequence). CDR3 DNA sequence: TGTGCCAGCAGTAGCAGGGGGAACACTGAAGCTTTCTTT. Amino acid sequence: CASSSRGNTEAFF.

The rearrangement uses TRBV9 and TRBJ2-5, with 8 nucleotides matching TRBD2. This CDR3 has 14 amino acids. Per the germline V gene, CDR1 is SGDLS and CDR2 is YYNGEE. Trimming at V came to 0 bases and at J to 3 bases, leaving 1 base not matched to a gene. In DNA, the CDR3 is TGTGCCAGCAGCGTAGGGGGACTAGAAGAGACCCAGTACTTC. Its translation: CASSVGGLEETQYF.

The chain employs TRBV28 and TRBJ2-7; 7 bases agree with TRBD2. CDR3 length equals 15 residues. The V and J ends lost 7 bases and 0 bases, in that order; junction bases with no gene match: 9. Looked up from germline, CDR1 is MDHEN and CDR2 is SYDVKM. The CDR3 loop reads CASKWGGQASYEQYF. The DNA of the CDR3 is TGTGCCAGCAAGTGGGGGGGTCAGGCCTCCTACGAGCAGTACTTC. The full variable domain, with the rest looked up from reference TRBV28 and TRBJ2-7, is DVKVTQSSRYLVKRTGEKVFLECVQDMDHENMFWYRQDPGLGLRLIYFSYDVKMKEKGDIPEGYSVSREKKERFSLILESASTNQTSMYLCASKWGGQASYEQYFGPGTRLTVT.

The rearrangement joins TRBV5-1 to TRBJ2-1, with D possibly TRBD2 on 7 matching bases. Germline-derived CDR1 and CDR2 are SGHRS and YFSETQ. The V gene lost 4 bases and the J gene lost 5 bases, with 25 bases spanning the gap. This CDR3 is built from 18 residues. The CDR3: CASSLLTPGPGGNNEQFF. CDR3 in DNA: TGCGCCAGCAGCCTCCTAACCCCGGGACCGGGGGGCAACAATGAGCAGTTCTTC.

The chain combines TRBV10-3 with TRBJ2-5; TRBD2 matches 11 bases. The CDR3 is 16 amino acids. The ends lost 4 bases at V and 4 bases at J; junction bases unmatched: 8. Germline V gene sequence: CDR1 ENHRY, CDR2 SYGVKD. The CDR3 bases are TGTGCCATCAGTGCACTAGCGGGAGAGGGGGCAGAGACCCAGTACTTC. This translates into CAISALAGEGAETQYF.

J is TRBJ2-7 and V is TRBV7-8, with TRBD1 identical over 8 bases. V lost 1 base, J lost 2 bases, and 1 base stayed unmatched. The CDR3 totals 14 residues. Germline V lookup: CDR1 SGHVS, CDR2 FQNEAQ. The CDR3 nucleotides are TGTGCCAGCAGCTTAGACAGGGGGACCTACGAGCAGTACTTC. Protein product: CASSLDRGTYEQYF.

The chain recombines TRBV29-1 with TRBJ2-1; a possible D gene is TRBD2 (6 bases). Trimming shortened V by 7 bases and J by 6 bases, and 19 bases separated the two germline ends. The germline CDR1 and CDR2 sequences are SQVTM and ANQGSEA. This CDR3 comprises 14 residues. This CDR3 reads CSGSGTLLGNEQFF. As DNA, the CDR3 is TGCAGCGGATCCGGGACTTTACTCGGCAATGAGCAGTTCTTC.

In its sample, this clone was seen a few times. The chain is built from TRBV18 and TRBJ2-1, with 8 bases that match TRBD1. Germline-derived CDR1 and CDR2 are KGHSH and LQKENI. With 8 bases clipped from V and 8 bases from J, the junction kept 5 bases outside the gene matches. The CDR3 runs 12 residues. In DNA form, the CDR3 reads TGTGCCAGCCTCGGACAGGGCTATGAGCAGTTCTTC. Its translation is CASLGQGYEQFF.

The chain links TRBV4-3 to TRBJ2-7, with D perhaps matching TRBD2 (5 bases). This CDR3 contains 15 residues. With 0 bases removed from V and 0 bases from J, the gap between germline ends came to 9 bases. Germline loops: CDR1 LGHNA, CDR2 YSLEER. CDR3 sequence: CASSQEGRGSYEQYF. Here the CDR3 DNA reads TGCGCCAGCAGCCAAGAGGGCCGGGGCTCCTACGAGCAGTACTTC.

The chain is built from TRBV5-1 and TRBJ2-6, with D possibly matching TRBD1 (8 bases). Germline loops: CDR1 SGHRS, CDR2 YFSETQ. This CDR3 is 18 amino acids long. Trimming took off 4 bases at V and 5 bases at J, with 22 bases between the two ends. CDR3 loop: CASSRGDRLRARANVLTF. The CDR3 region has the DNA TGCGCCAGCAGCCGGGGGGACAGGTTAAGAGCGCGGGCCAACGTCCTGACTTTC.

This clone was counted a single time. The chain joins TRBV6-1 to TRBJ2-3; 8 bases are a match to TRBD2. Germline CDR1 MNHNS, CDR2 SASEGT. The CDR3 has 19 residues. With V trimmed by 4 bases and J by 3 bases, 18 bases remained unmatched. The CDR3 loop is CASSVLSSLSGSGTDTQYF. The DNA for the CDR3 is TGTGCCAGCAGTGTCTTGTCGTCATTAAGCGGGAGTGGGACAGATACGCAGTATTTT.